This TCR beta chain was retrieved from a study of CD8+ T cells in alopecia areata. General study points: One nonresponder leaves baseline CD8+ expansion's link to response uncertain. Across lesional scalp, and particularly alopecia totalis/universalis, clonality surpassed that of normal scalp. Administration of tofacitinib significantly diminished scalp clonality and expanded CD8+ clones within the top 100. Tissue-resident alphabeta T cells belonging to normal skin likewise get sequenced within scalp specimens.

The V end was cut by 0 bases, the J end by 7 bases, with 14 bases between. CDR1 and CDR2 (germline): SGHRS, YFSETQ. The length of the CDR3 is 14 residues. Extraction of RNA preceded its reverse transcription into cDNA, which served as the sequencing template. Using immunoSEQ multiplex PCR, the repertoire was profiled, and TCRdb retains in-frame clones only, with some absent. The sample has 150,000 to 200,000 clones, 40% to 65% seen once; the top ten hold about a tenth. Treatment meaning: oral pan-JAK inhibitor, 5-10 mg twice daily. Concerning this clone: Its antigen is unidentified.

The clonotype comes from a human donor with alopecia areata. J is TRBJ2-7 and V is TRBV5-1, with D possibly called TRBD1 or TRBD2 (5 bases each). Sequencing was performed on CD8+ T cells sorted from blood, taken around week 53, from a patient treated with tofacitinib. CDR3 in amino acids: CASSLGGTPGEQYF. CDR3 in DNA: TGCGCCAGCAGCTTGGGTGGGACCCCGGGGGAGCAGTACTTC.